Detailed here is one T cell receptor beta chain. Antigen specificity is unknown. The data were obtained in a study of PD-1 blockade in classical Hodgkin lymphoma. On the study more broadly: Intravenous infusions of nivolumab 3 mg/kg reached patients every 2 weeks.

Trimming removed 0 bases from V and 0 bases from J; junction bases left unmatched: 2. The CDR3 contains 15 residues. Germline V gene lookup returns CDR1 MNHEY and CDR2 SVGAGI. The table came from immunoSEQ multiplex PCR; TCRdb's copy has only in-frame clones and leaves some out. The sample holds about 22,000 clones, around 70% seen once. Regarding the study as a whole: It was CD4+ TCR diversity, not CD8+, that rose significantly by C4D1. When set against healthy donors, newly diagnosed patients were reported to show lower baseline TCR diversity.

After autologous stem cell transplantation all patients relapsed, and prior brentuximab vedotin exposure differed between cohorts. This clonotype was obtained from a human donor with classical Hodgkin lymphoma. This chain links TRBV6-5 with TRBJ2-7; 7 bases are shared with TRBD1. The input for sequencing was peripheral blood mononuclear cells (PBMCs), taken at baseline. The DNA of the CDR3 is TGTGCCAGCAGTTACTCGAGGGACAGCTCCTACGAGCAGTACTTC. Its protein is CASSYSRDSSYEQYF.